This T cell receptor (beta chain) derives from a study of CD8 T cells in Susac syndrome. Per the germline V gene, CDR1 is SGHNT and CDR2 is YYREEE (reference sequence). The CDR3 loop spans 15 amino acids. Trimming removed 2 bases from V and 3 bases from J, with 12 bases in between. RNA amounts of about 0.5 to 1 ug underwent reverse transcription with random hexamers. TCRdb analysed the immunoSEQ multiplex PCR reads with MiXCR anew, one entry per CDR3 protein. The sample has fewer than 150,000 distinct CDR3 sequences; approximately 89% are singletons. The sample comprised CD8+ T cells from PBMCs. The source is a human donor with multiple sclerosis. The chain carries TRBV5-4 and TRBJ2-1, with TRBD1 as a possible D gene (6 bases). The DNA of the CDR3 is TGTGCCAGCAGCTTCAGGGCAGGGGACTACAATGAGCAGTTCTTC. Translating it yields CASSFRAGDYNEQFF. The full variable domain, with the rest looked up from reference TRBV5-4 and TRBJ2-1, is ETGVTQSPTHLIKTRGQQVTLRCSSQSGHNTVSWYQQALGQGPQFIFQYYREEENGRGNFPPRFSGLQFPNYSSELNVNALELDDSALYLCASSFRAGDYNEQFFGPGTRLTVL.